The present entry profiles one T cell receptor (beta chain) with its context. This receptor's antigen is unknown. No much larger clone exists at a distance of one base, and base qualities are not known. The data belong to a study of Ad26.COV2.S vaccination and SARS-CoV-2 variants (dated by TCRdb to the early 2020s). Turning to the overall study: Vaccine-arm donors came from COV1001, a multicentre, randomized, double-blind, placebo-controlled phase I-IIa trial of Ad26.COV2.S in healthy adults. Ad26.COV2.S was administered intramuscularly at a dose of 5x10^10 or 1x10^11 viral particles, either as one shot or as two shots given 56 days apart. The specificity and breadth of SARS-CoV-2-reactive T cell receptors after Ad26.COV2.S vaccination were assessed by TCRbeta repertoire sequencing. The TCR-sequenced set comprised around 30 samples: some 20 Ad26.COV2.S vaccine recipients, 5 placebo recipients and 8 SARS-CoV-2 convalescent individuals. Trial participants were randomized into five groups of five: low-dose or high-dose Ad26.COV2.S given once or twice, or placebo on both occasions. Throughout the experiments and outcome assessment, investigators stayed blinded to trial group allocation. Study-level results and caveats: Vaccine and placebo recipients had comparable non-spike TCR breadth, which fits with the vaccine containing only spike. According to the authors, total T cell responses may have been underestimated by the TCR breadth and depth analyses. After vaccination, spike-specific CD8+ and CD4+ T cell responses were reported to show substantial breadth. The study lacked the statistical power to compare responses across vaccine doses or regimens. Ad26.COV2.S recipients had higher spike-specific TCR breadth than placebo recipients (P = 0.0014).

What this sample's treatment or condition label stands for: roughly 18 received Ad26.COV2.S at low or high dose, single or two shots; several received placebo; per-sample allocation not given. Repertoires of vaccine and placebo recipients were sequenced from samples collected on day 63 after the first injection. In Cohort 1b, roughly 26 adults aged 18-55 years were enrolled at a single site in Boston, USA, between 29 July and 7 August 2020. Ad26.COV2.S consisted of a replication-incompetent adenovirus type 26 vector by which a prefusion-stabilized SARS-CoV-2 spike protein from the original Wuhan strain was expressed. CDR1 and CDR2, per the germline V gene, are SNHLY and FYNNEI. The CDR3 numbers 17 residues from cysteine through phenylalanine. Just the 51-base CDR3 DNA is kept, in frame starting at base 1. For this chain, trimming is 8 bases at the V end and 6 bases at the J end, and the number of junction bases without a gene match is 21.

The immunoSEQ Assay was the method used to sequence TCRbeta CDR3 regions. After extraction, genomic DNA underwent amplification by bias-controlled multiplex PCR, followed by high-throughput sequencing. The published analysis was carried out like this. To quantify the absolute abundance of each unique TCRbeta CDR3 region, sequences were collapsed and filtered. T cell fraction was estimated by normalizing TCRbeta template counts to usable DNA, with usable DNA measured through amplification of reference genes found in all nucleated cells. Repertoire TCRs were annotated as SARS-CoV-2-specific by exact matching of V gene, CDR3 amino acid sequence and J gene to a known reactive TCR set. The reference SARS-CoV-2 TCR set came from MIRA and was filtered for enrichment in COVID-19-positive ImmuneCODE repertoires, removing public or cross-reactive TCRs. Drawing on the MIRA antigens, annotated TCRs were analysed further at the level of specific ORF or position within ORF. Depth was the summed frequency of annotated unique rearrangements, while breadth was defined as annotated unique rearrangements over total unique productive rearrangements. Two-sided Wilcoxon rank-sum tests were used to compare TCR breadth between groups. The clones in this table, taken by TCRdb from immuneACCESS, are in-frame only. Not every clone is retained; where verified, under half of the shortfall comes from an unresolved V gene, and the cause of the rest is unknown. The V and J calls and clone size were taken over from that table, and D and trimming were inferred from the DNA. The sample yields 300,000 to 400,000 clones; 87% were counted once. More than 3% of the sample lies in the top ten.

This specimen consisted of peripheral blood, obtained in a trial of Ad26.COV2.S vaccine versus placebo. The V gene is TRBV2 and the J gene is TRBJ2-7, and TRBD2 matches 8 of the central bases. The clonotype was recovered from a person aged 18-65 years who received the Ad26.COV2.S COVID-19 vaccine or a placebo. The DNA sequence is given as TGTGCCAGCTCCTGGGGGGGTCTGGGACTAGGATCGTCCGAGCAGTACTTC. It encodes CASSWGGLGLGSSEQYF. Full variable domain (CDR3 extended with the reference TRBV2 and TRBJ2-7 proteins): EPEVTQTPSHQVTQMGQEVILRCVPISNHLYFYWYRQILGQKVEFLVSFYNNEISEKSEIFDDQFSVERPDGSNFTLKIRSTKLEDSAMYFCASSWGGLGLGSSEQYFGPGTRLTVT.